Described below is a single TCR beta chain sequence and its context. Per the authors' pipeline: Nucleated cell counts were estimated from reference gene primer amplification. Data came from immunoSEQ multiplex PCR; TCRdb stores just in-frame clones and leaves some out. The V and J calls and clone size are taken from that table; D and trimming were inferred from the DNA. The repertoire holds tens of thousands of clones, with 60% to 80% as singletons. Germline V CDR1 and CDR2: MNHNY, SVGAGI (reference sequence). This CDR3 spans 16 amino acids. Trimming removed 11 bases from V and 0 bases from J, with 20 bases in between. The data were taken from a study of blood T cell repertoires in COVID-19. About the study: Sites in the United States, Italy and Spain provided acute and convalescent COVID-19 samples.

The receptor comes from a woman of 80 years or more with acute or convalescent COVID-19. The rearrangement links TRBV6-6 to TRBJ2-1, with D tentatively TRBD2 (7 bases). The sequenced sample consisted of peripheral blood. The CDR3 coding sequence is TGTGCCGGGAGGGGGGGAGCCAAGAGCTCCTACAATGAGCAGTTCTTC. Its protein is CAGRGGAKSSYNEQFF.